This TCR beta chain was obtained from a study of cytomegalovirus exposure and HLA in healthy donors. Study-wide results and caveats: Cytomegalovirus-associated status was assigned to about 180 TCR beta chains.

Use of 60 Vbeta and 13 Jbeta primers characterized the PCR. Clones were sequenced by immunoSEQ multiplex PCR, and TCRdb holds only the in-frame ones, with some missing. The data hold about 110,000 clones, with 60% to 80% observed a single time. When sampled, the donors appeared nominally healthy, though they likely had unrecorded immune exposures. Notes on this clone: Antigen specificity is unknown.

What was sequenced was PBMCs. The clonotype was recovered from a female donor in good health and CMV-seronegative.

The CDR3 DNA sequence: TGTGCCAGCAGACAGGAAAACACCGGGGAGCTGTTTTTT. Translating it yields CASRQENTGELFF. V usage is TRBV2 and J usage is TRBJ2-2, with D perhaps matching TRBD1 (5 bases). The CDR3 runs to 13 residues. Per germline, CDR1 SNHLY and CDR2 FYNNEI. The ends were cut back, 6 bases at V and 2 bases at J, with 7 bases in the middle.